This is a list of T cell receptor beta chains from one sample in a study of T cells after yellow fever vaccination. TCRdb analysed the 5' RACE reads with MiXCR anew, one entry per CDR3 protein. The sample records roughly 300,000 distinct CDR3 sequences, around 8.1% being singletons. The specimen was PBMCs, collected about 49 days after the first yellow fever vaccination. The source of these receptors is a young man who received the YFV17D yellow fever vaccine. The CDR3 runs from the conserved cysteine through the conserved F or W. A D gene is named only where the DNA matches it firmly. Clone size is shown for a subset of rows, as once, few, many or a class of expanded clone.

v_gene	len	j_gene	d_gene	abundance	CDR3nt	CDR3aa
TRBV19	14	TRBJ2-2	-	-	TGTGCCAGTAGTATAATCCAGCAGACCGGGGAGCTGTTTTTT	CASSIIQQTGELFF
TRBV11-1	18	TRBJ2-3	TRBD1	few	TGTGCCAGCAGCTTTATTCGCCACGGACAGGGGGCAGCAGATACGCAGTATTTT	CASSFIRHGQGAADTQYF
TRBV7-3	15	TRBJ2-7	-	few	TGTGCCAGCAGCCTATATCAAGGAGGCTCCTACGAGCAGTACTTC	CASSLYQGGSYEQYF
TRBV7-6	14	TRBJ2-5	TRBD2	few	TGTGCCAGCAGTTTACTAGCGGCCCAAGAGACCCAGTACTTC	CASSLLAAQETQYF
TRBV10-3	12	TRBJ2-3	-	few	TGTGCCATCATGGGTGAAGGAGATACGCAGTATTTT	CAIMGEGDTQYF
TRBV7-2	14	TRBJ2-1	-	many	TGTGCCAGCTGTCTAGGGGGGGGCGTCAATGAGCAGTTCTTC	CASCLGGGVNEQFF
TRBV10-3	14	TRBJ1-6	-	few	TGTGCCAGCGGGCACAGCTCCTATAATTCACCCCTCCACTTT	CASGHSSYNSPLHF
TRBV20-1	15	TRBJ2-2	-	few	TGCAGTGCTAGGCACCAGGCCCACAACACCGGGGAGCTGTTTTTT	CSARHQAHNTGELFF
TRBV5-1	13	TRBJ2-7	-	many	TGCGCCAGCAGCATCGATCAAACAGGGGAGCAGTACTTC	CASSIDQTGEQYF
TRBV13	16	TRBJ2-5	TRBD2	few	TGTGCCAGCAGCTTAGGGCGGGGGGGAGACCAAGAGACCCAGTACTTC	CASSLGRGGDQETQYF
TRBV7-9	14	TRBJ1-4	TRBD1	few	TGTGCCAGCAGCTTCGACAGGGGTCTTGAAAAACTGTTTTTT	CASSFDRGLEKLFF
TRBV12-5	15	TRBJ2-3	-	many	TGTGCTAGTGGTCCCGGGACTGCCAACCTCGGTACGCAGTATTTT	CASGPGTANLGTQYF
TRBV12-3/TRBV12-4	11	TRBJ1-1	-	few	TGTGCCAGCAGTTGGACGGCCGAAGCTTTCTTT	CASSWTAEAFF
TRBV7-6	16	TRBJ2-7	TRBD2	few	TGTGCCAGCAGCTTATCGGGGGGAAGAGGCTCCTACGAGCAGTACTTC	CASSLSGGRGSYEQYF
TRBV20-1	15	TRBJ2-6	-	-	TGCAGTGCTAGAGGGGGGAACTCTGGGGCCAACGTCCTGACTTTC	CSARGGNSGANVLTF
TRBV15	15	TRBJ2-4	-	-	TGTGCCACCAGTAGGGCATCCTGGGACAAAAACATTCAGTACTTC	CATSRASWDKNIQYF
TRBV20-1	15	TRBJ2-3	-	many	TGCAGTGCTAGAGAACGGCGGGGCCGCACAGATACGCAGTATTTT	CSARERRGRTDTQYF
TRBV11-2	19	TRBJ2-4	-	few	TGTGCCAGCAGCTTAGATCTCAAGATGGGCGGGTTAGCCAAAAACATTCAGTACTTC	CASSLDLKMGGLAKNIQYF
TRBV6-5	16	TRBJ2-3	TRBD2	-	TGTGCCAGCAGTTTTTCTAGCGGGGCTTTCACAGATACGCAGTATTTT	CASSFSSGAFTDTQYF
TRBV11-1	18	TRBJ2-6	TRBD2	-	TGTGCCAGCAGCCCGCATCAGGGACTACTCTCTGGGGCCAACGTCCTGACTTTC	CASSPHQGLLSGANVLTF
TRBV20-1	15	TRBJ1-1	-	few	TGCAGTGCTAGAGATCCCCAGGGAGCGGGCACTGAAGCTTTCTTT	CSARDPQGAGTEAFF
TRBV5-5	15	TRBJ2-7	TRBD2	-	TGTGCCAGCAGCTTGGGGCTAGCGGAGAGCTACGAGCAGTACTTC	CASSLGLAESYEQYF
TRBV6-4	13	TRBJ2-3	-	-	TGTGCCAGCAGTGTCTCATTGGAAGATACGCAGTATTTT	CASSVSLEDTQYF
TRBV5-5	13	TRBJ1-2	-	few	TGTGCCAGCAGCTTGGAGATGGGTTATGGCTACACCTTC	CASSLEMGYGYTF